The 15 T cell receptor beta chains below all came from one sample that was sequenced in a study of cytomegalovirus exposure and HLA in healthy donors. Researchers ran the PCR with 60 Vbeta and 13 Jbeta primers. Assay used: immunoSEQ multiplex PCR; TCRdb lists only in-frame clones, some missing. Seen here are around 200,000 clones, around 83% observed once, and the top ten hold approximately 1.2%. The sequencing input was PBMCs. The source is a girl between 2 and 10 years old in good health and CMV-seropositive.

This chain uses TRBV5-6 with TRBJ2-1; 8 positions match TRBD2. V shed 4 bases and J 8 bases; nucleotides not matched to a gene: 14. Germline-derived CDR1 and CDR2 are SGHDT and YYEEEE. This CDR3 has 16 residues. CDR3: CASSVTGTSRGDEQFF. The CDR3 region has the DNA TGTGCCAGCAGCGTTACCGGGACTAGTAGGGGGGATGAGCAGTTCTTC.

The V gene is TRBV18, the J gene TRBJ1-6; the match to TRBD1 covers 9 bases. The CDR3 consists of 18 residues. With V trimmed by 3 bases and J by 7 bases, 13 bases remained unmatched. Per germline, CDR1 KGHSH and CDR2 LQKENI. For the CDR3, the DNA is TGTGCCAGCTCACCGCTCGAATTGAAGGACAGGGGAAATTCACCCCTCCACTTT. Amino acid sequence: CASSPLELKDRGNSPLHF.

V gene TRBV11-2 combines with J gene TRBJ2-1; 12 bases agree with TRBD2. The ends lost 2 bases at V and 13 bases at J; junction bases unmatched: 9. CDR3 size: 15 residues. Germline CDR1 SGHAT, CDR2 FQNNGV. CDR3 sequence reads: CASSLLTSGGGGQFF. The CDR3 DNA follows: TGTGCCAGCAGCTTATTGACTAGCGGGGGAGGGGGTCAGTTCTTC.

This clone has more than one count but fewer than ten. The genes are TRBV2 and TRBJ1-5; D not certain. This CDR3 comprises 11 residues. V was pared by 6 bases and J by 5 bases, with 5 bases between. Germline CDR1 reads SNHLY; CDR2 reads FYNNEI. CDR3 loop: CASSYDQPQHF. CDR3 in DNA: TGTGCCAGCAGCTACGATCAGCCCCAGCATTTT.

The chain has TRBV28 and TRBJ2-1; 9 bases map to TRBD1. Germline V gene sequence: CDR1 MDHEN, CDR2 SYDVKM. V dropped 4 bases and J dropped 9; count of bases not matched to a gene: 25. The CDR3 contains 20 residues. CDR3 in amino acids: CASSSTRSWDRDPGYGEQFF. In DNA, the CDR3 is TGTGCCAGCAGTTCGACACGGTCCTGGGACAGGGACCCCGGGTATGGTGAGCAGTTCTTC.

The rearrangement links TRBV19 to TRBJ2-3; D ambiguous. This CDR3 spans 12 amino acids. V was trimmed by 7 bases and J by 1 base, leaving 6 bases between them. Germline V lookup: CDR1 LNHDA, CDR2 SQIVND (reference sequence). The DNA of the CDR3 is TGTGCCAGTACCCGGGGCACAGATACGCAGTATTTT. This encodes CASTRGTDTQYF.

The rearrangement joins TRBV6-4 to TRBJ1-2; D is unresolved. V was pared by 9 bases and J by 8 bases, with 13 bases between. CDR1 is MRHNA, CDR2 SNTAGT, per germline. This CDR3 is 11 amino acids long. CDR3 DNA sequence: TGTGCCAGGATTGACTTCAGGGGCTACACCTTC. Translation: CARIDFRGYTF.

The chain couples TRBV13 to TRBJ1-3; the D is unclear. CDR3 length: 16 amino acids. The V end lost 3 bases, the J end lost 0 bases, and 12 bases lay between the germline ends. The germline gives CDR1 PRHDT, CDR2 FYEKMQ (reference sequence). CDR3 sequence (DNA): TGTGCCAGCAGCTTTACGCGCCGCTTCTCTGGAAACACCATATATTTT. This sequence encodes CASSFTRRFSGNTIYF.

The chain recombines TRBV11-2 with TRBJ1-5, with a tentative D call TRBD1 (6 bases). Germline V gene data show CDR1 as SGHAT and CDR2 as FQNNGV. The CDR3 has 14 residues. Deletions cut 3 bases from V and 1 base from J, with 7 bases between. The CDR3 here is CASSFGQSNQPQHF. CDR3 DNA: TGTGCCAGCAGCTTTGGACAGAGCAATCAGCCCCAGCATTTT.

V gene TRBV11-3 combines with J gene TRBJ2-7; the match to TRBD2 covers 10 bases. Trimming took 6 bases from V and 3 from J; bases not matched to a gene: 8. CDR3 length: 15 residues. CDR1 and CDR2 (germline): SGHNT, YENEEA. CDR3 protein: CASRLDSGRSYEQYF. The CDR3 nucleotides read TGTGCCAGCAGACTCGATAGCGGGAGGAGCTACGAGCAGTACTTC.

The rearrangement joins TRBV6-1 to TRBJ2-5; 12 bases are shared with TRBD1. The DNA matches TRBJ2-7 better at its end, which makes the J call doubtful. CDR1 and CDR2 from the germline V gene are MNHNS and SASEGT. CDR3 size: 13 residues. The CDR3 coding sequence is TGTGCCAGCGGGACAGGGGGCAATTACGAGCAGTACTTC. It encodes CASGTGGNYEQYF.

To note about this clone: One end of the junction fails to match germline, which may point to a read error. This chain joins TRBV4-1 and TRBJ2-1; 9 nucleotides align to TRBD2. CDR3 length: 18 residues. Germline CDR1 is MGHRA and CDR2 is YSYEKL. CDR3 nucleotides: TGCGCCAGCAGCCAAGATCGGGTGCGGGGGGGCTCCGACAATGAGCAGTTCTTC. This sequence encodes CASSQDRVRGGSDNEQFF.

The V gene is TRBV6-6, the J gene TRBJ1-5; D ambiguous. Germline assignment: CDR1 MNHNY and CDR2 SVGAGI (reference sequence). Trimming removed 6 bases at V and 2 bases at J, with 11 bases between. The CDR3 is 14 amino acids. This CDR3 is CASRIEKGNQPQHF. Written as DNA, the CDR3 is TGTGCCAGCAGGATAGAGAAAGGCAATCAGCCCCAGCATTTT.

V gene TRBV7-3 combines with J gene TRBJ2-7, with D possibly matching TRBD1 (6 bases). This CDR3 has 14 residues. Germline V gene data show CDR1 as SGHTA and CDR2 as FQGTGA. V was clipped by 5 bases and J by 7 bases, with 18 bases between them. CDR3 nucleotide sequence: TGTGCCAGCAGCCAAGCGTACAGGGCTCGGGAGCAGTACTTC. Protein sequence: CASSQAYRAREQYF.

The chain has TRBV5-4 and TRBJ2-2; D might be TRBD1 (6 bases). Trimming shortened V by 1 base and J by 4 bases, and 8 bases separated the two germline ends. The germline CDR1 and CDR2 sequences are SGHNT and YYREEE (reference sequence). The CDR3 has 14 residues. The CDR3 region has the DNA TGTGCCAGCAGCTTGTTCAGGGGCACCGGGGAGCTGTTTTTT. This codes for CASSLFRGTGELFF.